A selection of T cell receptor beta chains follows, all from one sample in a study of glioma-infiltrating T cells after dendritic cell vaccination. Data came from immunoSEQ multiplex PCR; TCRdb stores just in-frame clones and leaves some out. The sample has fewer than 85,000 clones, about 76% seen once; the top ten hold approximately 7.9%. Sequenced material: blood, taken before dendritic cell vaccination. These receptors came from a human donor with glioblastoma. The CDR3 runs from the conserved cysteine through the conserved F or W. The D gene is left open where the match is weak. Clone size is not always given. Where it is, it says once, few, many or a class for expanded clones.

j_call cdr3_length v_call d_call clone_size cdr3_aa cdr3_nt
TRBJ1-5 15 TRBV7-9 TRBD1 NA CASSWGQGKIQPQHF TGTGCCAGCAGCTGGGGACAGGGGAAGATTCAGCCCCAGCATTTT
TRBJ2-5 16 TRBV7-2 TRBD1 NA CASSPTGQGGQETQYF TGTGCCAGCAGCCCCACGGGACAGGGGGGCCAAGAGACCCAGTACTTC
TRBJ1-4 14 TRBV2 NA NA CASSDSRLPEKLFF TGTGCCAGCAGTGATTCCCGACTCCCCGAAAAACTGTTTTTT
TRBJ1-1 15 TRBV10-3 NA NA CAISESKDTRRRAFF TGTGCCATCAGTGAGTCGAAGGACACCCGACGACGAGCTTTCTTT
TRBJ2-2 14 TRBV6-1 NA NA CASSLRRDTGELFF TGTGCCAGCAGTCTTCGGCGGGACACCGGGGAGCTGTTTTTT
TRBJ1-3 18 TRBV9 TRBD1 NA CASSDRKARDRGLGGIYF TGTGCCAGCAGCGATAGGAAGGCACGGGACAGGGGGTTAGGTGGCATATATTTT
TRBJ1-4 16 TRBV2 TRBD1 NA CASSWDRDATNEKLFF TGTGCCAGCAGTTGGGACAGGGATGCAACTAATGAAAAACTGTTTTTT
TRBJ1-1 15 TRBV7-6 NA NA CASSLVTDMNTEAFF TGTGCCAGCAGCTTAGTTACAGATATGAACACTGAAGCTTTCTTT
TRBJ1-1 12 TRBV30 NA NA CAWRDFNTEAFF TGTGCCTGGAGGGACTTTAACACTGAAGCTTTCTTT
TRBJ2-3 15 TRBV2 TRBD1 few CASSGQGALRDTQYF TGTGCCAGCAGTGGACAGGGGGCGCTGAGAGATACGCAGTATTTT
TRBJ2-1 14 TRBV5-4 TRBD1 NA CASSLEGQRDEQFF TGTGCCAGCAGCTTGGAGGGACAGAGGGATGAGCAGTTCTTC
TRBJ2-7 15 TRBV4-3 TRBD1 NA CASSQEQGAFYEQYF TGCGCCAGCAGCCAAGAGCAGGGGGCTTTCTACGAGCAGTACTTC
TRBJ2-7 11 TRBV19 NA medium-sized CASSSRYEQYF TGTGCCAGTAGTTCCCGCTACGAGCAGTACTTC
TRBJ2-1 15 TRBV6-1 TRBD2 once CASRDKRGGFNEQFF TGTGCCAGCAGGGACAAGCGGGGGGGTTTCAATGAGCAGTTCTTC
TRBJ2-7 15 TRBV19 NA NA CASSIAGTLNYEQYF TGTGCCAGTAGTATAGCCGGGACACTAAACTACGAGCAGTACTTC